The next 24 T cell receptor beta chains were all read from a single sample in a study of CD8 T cells in Susac syndrome. Reverse transcription of roughly 0.45 to 1 ug RNA used random hexamers. TCRdb analysed the immunoSEQ multiplex PCR reads with MiXCR anew, one entry per CDR3 protein. The sample gives about 80,000 distinct CDR3 sequences, roughly 94% of which show up once; 0.26% is in the top ten. Source material: CD8+ T cells from PBMCs. These receptors came from a human donor in good health.

V and J are TRBV9 and TRBJ2-7; unclear D gene. The V end was cut by 0 bases, the J end by 1 base, with 5 bases between. Germline V gene lookup returns CDR1 SGDLS and CDR2 YYNGEE. This CDR3 has 13 residues. The CDR3 region has the DNA TGTGCCAGCAGCGTAGCTGGATCCTACGAGCAGTACTTC. The encoded protein is CASSVAGSYEQYF.

The V call is TRBV4-3, the J call TRBJ2-7; 12 bases map to TRBD2. In germline, CDR1 is LGHNA, CDR2 YSLEER. CDR3 length: 15 residues. J gave up 3 bases and V 1 base, and 1 base lay outside the gene matches. CDR3: CASSQGLAGVYEQYF. DNA of the CDR3: TGCGCCAGCAGCCAAGGACTAGCGGGAGTCTACGAGCAGTACTTC.

This chain uses TRBV13 with TRBJ2-2; TRBD2 is a possible D gene (5 bases). This CDR3 has 13 amino acids. V was cut by 5 bases and J by 1 base, with 5 bases left in between. The germline V gene has CDR1 PRHDT and CDR2 FYEKMQ (reference sequence). CDR3 in DNA: TGTGCCAGCAGCCGGGGGAACACCGGGGAGCTGTTTTTT. It is translated as CASSRGNTGELFF.

The chain carries TRBV9 and TRBJ2-3, with TRBD2 identical over 10 bases. CDR1 and CDR2 (germline): SGDLS, YYNGEE. The CDR3 is made up of 17 amino acids. Trimming at V came to 3 bases and at J to 6 bases, leaving 13 bases not matched to a gene. This chain's CDR3 is CASSAQGLAITLDTQYF. The DNA of the CDR3 is TGTGCCAGCAGCGCCCAGGGACTAGCGATTACACTGGATACGCAGTATTTT. Based on the CDR3 plus reference TRBV9 and TRBJ2-3, the full variable domain is DSGVTQTPKHLITATGQRVTLRCSPRSGDLSVYWYQQSLDQGLQFLIQYYNGEERAKGNILERFSAQQFPDLHSELNLSSLELGDSALYFCASSAQGLAITLDTQYFGPGTRLTVL.

The genes are TRBV4-1 and TRBJ2-2, with 7 bases identical to TRBD2. The CDR3 sequence is 14 residues long. Germline V lookup: CDR1 MGHRA, CDR2 YSYEKL. Germline trimming cut 4 bases from V and 6 bases from J; bases unmatched to any gene: 5. CDR3 in DNA: TGCGCCAGCAGCCCGCTAGCGGCGGCCGGGGAGCTGTTTTTT. Translating it yields CASSPLAAAGELFF.

The chain couples TRBV7-9 to TRBJ1-1; no reliable D call. Germline V gene data show CDR1 as SEHNR and CDR2 as FQNEAQ (reference sequence). CDR3 size: 14 residues. The V and J ends lost 5 bases and 2 bases respectively, with 12 bases between them. The chain's CDR3 is CASSVLTVNTEAFF. In nucleotides, the CDR3 is TGTGCCAGCAGCGTATTAACAGTAAACACTGAAGCTTTCTTT.

The chain carries TRBV20-1 and TRBJ1-2; no reliable D call. Germline V gives CDR1 DFQATT, CDR2 SNEGSKA (reference sequence). The CDR3 is 14 amino acids. V was trimmed by 6 bases and J by 3 bases, leaving 17 bases between them. CDR3 protein: CSAVPPREDYGYTF. The CDR3 DNA follows: TGCAGTGCGGTCCCACCTCGGGAGGACTATGGCTACACCTTC.

This clonotype has a single count. V gene TRBV23-1 combines with J gene TRBJ2-7; D might be TRBD1 (6 bases). TRBV23-1 is placed among ORFs of uncertain function. The CDR3 covers 17 residues. The V and J ends lost 1 base and 2 bases respectively, with 18 bases between them. The CDR3 is CASSQLRDTPWTYEQYV. The CDR3 nucleotides read TGCGCCAGCAGTCAATTAAGGGACACCCCTTGGACCTACGAGCAGTACGTC.

The chain joins TRBV6-2 or TRBV6-3 to TRBJ1-3, with unresolved D. CDR1 is MNHEY, CDR2 SVGEGT, per germline. This CDR3 spans 10 amino acids. V was clipped by 4 bases and J by 8 bases, with 3 bases between them. This chain's CDR3 is CASSSHTIYF. In nucleotides, the CDR3 is TGTGCCAGCAGTTCCCACACCATATATTTT.

This chain uses TRBV10-3 with TRBJ2-7, with D tentatively TRBD1 or TRBD2 (5 bases each). From germline, CDR1 is ENHRY and CDR2 SYGVKD. V was trimmed by 6 bases and J by 3 bases, leaving 12 bases between them. The CDR3 is 13 amino acids. DNA of the CDR3: TGTGCCATCAGAGGGGACGCCGACTACGAGCAGTACTTC. This sequence encodes CAIRGDADYEQYF.

This chain joins TRBV9 and TRBJ2-1; D ambiguous. This CDR3 has 16 amino acids. Germline V CDR1 and CDR2: SGDLS, YYNGEE. V was pared by 7 bases and J by 7 bases, with 24 bases between. For the CDR3, the DNA is TGTGCCAGCGATAAGGGTTACCCCGAGCCGCAAAATGAGCAGTTCTTC. Amino acids: CASDKGYPEPQNEQFF.

This clonotype appeared a single time. This rearrangement joins TRBV13 to TRBJ1-1, with D hard to call. V lost 8 bases, J lost 6 bases, and 10 bases lay in between. The CDR3 consists of 11 residues. Germline V gene lookup returns CDR1 PRHDT and CDR2 FYEKMQ (reference sequence). CDR3 nucleotides: TGTGCCAGCTCGTCTCGGTCTGAAGCTTTCTTT. Translated: CASSSRSEAFF.

The chain is built from TRBV5-1 and TRBJ2-7; D remains ambiguous. The CDR3 runs 14 residues. V shed 1 base and J shed 0 bases, with 8 bases lying between them. In germline, CDR1 is SGHRS, CDR2 YFSETQ. Written as DNA, the CDR3 is TGCGCCAGCAGCTTGACGGGTTACTCCTACGAGCAGTACTTC. Translated: CASSLTGYSYEQYF.

The chain recombines TRBV9 with TRBJ1-5, with a weak D call TRBD1 (5 bases). The germline CDR1 and CDR2 sequences are SGDLS and YYNGEE. Trimming left V 7 bases short and J 6 bases short, with 17 bases between. The CDR3 covers 14 residues. The CDR3, as DNA: TGTGCCAGCGGACGGGAGGGGTCTTCTCAGCCCCAGCATTTT. It specifies CASGREGSSQPQHF. Drawing the rest from reference TRBV9 and TRBJ1-5, the complete variable domain is DSGVTQTPKHLITATGQRVTLRCSPRSGDLSVYWYQQSLDQGLQFLIQYYNGEERAKGNILERFSAQQFPDLHSELNLSSLELGDSALYFCASGREGSSQPQHFGDGTRLSIL.

The CDR3 nucleotides are TGTGCCAGCAACACCCTGGGGGGGCCTGGCTACACCTTC. Amino acid sequence: CASNTLGGPGYTF. The V call is TRBV11-2, the J call TRBJ1-2, with D perhaps matching TRBD1 (6 bases). CDR1 is SGHAT and CDR2 is FQNNGV in the germline V gene. Trimming took 7 bases from V and 7 from J, leaving 16 bases between them. The CDR3 spans 13 residues.

The chain uses TRBV7-9 and TRBJ2-3; 8 nucleotides align to TRBD1. The CDR3 has 15 residues. Germline V lookup: CDR1 SEHNR, CDR2 FQNEAQ (reference sequence). The V gene end was trimmed by 3 bases and the J gene end by 0 bases; junction bases not matched to a gene: 2. This CDR3 reads CASSLTGASTDTQYF. The DNA for the CDR3 is TGTGCCAGCAGCTTGACAGGGGCTAGCACAGATACGCAGTATTTT.

The genes are TRBV6-2 or TRBV6-3 and TRBJ1-2; 8 bases align to TRBD1. This CDR3 contains 11 residues. Germline V CDR1 and CDR2: MNHEY, SVGEGT. J gave up 6 bases and V 7 bases, and 1 base lay outside the gene matches. The CDR3 sequence is CASMTGDGYTF. CDR3 in DNA: TGTGCCAGCATGACAGGGGATGGCTACACCTTC.

The rearrangement uses TRBV5-4 and TRBJ1-1, with D uncertain. The CDR3 is 14 amino acids. The V gene lost 7 bases and the J gene lost 5 bases, with 18 bases spanning the gap. Germline V gives CDR1 SGHNT, CDR2 YYREEE (reference sequence). The CDR3 sequence: CASGEASGETEAFF. For the CDR3, the DNA is TGTGCCAGCGGGGAAGCCAGTGGGGAGACTGAAGCTTTCTTT. Using reference TRBV5-4 and TRBJ1-1 for the parts outside the CDR3, the full variable domain is ETGVTQSPTHLIKTRGQQVTLRCSSQSGHNTVSWYQQALGQGPQFIFQYYREEENGRGNFPPRFSGLQFPNYSSELNVNALELDDSALYLCASGEASGETEAFFGQGTRLTVV.

The chain joins TRBV29-1 to TRBJ1-2, with D perhaps TRBD1 (6 bases). Germline CDR1 is SQVTM and CDR2 is ANQGSEA. The CDR3 loop spans 13 amino acids. V was shortened by 2 bases and J by 3 bases, with 10 bases between the two germline ends. The DNA for the CDR3 is TGCAGCGTTGAATCCGGGGGCTACTATGGCTACACCTTC. The encoded protein is CSVESGGYYGYTF. Drawing the rest from reference TRBV29-1 and TRBJ1-2, the complete variable domain is SAVISQKPSRDICQRGTSLTIQCQVDSQVTMMFWYRQQPGQSLTLIATANQGSEATYESGFVIDKFPISRPNLTFSTLTVSNMSPEDSSIYLCSVESGGYYGYTFGSGTRLTVV.

The chain carries TRBV9 and TRBJ2-1; possible D gene TRBD1, 5 bases. Germline V gives CDR1 SGDLS, CDR2 YYNGEE. Between the trimmed V and J ends, which lost 0 bases and 6 bases, there was a span of 16 bases. The CDR3 contains 16 residues. The CDR3 loop reads CASSVDVEYQGNEQFF. CDR3 in DNA: TGTGCCAGCAGCGTAGACGTAGAGTACCAGGGCAATGAGCAGTTCTTC.

This sequence joins TRBV14 and TRBJ1-2, with a tentative D call TRBD1 (6 bases). CDR1 and CDR2 (germline): SGHDN, FVKESK. V gave up 4 bases and J gave up 4 bases, with 19 bases separating them. This CDR3 spans 16 amino acids. The CDR3 region is CASSLTGPDYFYGYTF. For the CDR3, the DNA is TGTGCCAGCAGCCTCACAGGGCCGGATTACTTCTATGGCTACACCTTC.

The sample holds one count of this clonotype. V usage is TRBV20-1 and J usage is TRBJ2-7; D is possibly TRBD2 (6 bases). In germline, CDR1 is DFQATT, CDR2 SNEGSKA (reference sequence). The CDR3 has 14 amino acids. V was trimmed by 6 bases and J by 0 bases, leaving 15 bases between them. The CDR3 protein is CSAGAGGSSYEQYV. Here the CDR3 DNA reads TGCAGTGCCGGTGCCGGGGGAAGCTCCTACGAGCAGTACGTC.

The chain employs TRBV30 and TRBJ2-2, with D perhaps matching TRBD1 (5 bases). The CDR3 loop spans 18 amino acids. Germline loops: CDR1 GTSNPN, CDR2 SVGIG (reference sequence). V lost 0 bases, J lost 0 bases, and 17 bases lay in between. This CDR3 reads CAWSVLETVPANTGELFF. In DNA form, the CDR3 reads TGTGCCTGGAGTGTACTCGAGACAGTGCCCGCGAACACCGGGGAGCTGTTTTTT.

V is TRBV6-5 and J is TRBJ2-1; D remains unclear. The CDR3 covers 16 residues. Germline values: CDR1 MNHEY, CDR2 SVGAGI. V was clipped by 0 bases and J by 8 bases, with 17 bases between them. The CDR3 sequence is CASSYSHFRSSHEQFF. The CDR3 DNA reads as TGTGCCAGCAGTTACTCCCACTTCAGGAGTTCCCATGAGCAGTTCTTC.